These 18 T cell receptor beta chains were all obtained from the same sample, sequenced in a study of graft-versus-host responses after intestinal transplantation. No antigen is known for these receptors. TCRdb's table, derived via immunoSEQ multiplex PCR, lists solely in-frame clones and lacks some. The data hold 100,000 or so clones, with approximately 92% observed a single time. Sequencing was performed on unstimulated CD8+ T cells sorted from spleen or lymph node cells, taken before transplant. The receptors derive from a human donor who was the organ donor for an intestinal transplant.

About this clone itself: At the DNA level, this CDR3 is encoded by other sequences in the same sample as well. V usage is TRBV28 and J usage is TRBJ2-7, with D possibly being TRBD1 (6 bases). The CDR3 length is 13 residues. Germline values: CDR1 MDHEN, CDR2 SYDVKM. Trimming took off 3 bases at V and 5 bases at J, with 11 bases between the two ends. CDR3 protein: CASSFTGSNEQYF. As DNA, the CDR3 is TGTGCCAGCAGTTTTACAGGGAGTAACGAGCAGTACTTC.

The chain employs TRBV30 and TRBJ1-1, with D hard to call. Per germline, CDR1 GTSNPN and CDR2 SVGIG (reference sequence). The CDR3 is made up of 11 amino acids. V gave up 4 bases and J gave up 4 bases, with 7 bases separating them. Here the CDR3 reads CAWMRGTEAFF. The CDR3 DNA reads TGTGCCTGGATGCGGGGCACTGAAGCTTTCTTT.

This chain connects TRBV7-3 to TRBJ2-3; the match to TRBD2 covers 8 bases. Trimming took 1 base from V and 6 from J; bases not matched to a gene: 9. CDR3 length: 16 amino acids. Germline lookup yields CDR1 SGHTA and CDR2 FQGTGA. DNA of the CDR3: TGTGCCAGCAGCTTAAGGGGCGGGGGGCCTAGGGATACGCAGTATTTT. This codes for CASSLRGGGPRDTQYF. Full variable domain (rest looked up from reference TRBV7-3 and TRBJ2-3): GAGVSQTPSNKVTEKGKYVELRCDPISGHTALYWYRQSLGQGPEFLIYFQGTGAADDSGLPNDRFFAVRPEGSVSTLKIQRTERGDSAVYLCASSLRGGGPRDTQYFGPGTRLTVL.

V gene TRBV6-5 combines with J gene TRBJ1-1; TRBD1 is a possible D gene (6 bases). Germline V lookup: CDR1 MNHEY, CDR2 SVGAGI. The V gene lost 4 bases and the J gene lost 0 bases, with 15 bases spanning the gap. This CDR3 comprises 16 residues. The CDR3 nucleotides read TGTGCCAGCAGTTTGATCCCAGGGGTCATGAACACTGAAGCTTTCTTT. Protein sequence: CASSLIPGVMNTEAFF.

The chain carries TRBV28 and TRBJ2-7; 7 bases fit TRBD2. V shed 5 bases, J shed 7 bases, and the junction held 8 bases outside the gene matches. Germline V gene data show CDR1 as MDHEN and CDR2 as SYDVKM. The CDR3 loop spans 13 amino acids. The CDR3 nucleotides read TGTGCCAGCAGTCCGCCTCGGGGGGAAGAGCAGTACTTC. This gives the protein CASSPPRGEEQYF.

This chain's CDR3 is CAWLFWPDTQYF. The CDR3 DNA reads as TGTGCCTGGCTCTTTTGGCCAGATACGCAGTATTTT. The chain carries TRBV30 and TRBJ2-3; no reliable D call. Trimming left V 5 bases short and J 4 bases short, with 10 bases between. The germline V gene encodes CDR1 GTSNPN and CDR2 SVGIG (reference sequence). The CDR3 spans 12 residues.

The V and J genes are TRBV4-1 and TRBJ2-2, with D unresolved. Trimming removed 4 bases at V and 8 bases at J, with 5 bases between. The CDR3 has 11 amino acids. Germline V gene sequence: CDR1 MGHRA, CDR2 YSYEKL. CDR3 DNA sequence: TGCGCCAGCAGCCTAGCAGGGGAGCTGTTTTTT. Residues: CASSLAGELFF.

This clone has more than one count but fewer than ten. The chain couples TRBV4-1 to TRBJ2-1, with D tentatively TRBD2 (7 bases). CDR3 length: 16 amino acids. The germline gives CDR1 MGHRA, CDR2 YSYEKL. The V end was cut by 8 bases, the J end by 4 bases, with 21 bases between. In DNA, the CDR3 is TGCGCCAGCGGTAGAGGGGCGGGGGCGACATACAATGAGCAGTTCTTC. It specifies CASGRGAGATYNEQFF.

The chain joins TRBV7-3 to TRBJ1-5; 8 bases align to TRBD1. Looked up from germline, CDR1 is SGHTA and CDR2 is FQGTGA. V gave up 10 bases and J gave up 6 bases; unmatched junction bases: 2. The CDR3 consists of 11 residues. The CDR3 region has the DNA TGTGCCACAGGGGGCGCTCAGCCCCAGCATTTT. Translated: CATGGAQPQHF.

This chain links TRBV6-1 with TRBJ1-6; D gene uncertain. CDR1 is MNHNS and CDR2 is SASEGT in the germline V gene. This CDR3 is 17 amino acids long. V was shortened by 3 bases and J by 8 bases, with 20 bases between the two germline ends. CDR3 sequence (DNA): TGTGCCAGCAGTGAGCTCCCCCCCCGGGAAAGGGATTCACCCCTCCACTTT. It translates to CASSELPPRERDSPLHF.

CDR3: CASSWGLGSTEQFF. The CDR3 DNA follows: TGTGCCAGTAGTTGGGGACTAGGATCTACTGAGCAGTTCTTC. V and J are TRBV19 and TRBJ2-1, with TRBD2 matching 8 bases. The germline V gene encodes CDR1 LNHDA and CDR2 SQIVND (reference sequence). The V segment lost 5 bases and the J segment 9 bases; nucleotides outside the gene matches: 9. The CDR3 is made up of 14 amino acids.

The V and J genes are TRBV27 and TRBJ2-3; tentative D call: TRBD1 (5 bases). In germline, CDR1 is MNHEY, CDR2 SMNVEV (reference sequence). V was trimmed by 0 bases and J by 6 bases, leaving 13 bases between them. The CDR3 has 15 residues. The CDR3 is CASSLSSGQLDTQYF. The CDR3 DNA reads TGTGCCAGCAGTTTATCCTCCGGACAACTGGATACGCAGTATTTT.

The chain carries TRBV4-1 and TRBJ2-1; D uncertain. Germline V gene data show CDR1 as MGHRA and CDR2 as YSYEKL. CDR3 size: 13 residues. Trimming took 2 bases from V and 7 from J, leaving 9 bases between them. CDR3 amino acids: CASSQTSVNEQFF. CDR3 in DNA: TGCGCCAGCAGCCAAACGTCGGTTAATGAGCAGTTCTTC.

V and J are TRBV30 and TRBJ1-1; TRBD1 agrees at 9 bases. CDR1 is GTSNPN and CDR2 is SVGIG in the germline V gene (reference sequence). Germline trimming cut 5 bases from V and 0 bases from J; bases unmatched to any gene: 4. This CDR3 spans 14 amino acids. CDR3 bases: TGTGCCTGGGACAGGGGGAAGATGAACACTGAAGCTTTCTTT. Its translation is CAWDRGKMNTEAFF.

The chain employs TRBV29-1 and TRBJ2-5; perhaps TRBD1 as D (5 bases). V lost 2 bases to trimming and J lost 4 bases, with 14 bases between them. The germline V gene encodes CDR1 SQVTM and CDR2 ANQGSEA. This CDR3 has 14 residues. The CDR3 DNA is TGCAGCGTTGAACCGGGTTTGGGGCGAGAGACCCAGTACTTC. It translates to CSVEPGLGRETQYF.

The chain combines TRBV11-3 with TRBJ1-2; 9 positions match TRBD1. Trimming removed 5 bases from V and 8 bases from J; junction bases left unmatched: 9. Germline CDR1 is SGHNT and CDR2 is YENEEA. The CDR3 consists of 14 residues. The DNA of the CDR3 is TGTGCCAGCAGCCCACGGACAGGGGAGAGAGGCTACACCTTC. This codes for CASSPRTGERGYTF.

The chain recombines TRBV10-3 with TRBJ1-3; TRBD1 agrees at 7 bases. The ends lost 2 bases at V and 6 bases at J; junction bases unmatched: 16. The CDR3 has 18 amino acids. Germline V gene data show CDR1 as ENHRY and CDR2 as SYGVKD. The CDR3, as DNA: TGTGCCATCAGTGAGCCAAGGGACAGAGAGGCCCACCCAAACACCATATATTTT. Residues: CAISEPRDREAHPNTIYF.

CDR3 in amino acids: CASGPRLAGNNEQFF. Here the CDR3 DNA reads TGCGCCAGCGGTCCGCGACTAGCGGGAAACAATGAGCAGTTCTTC. This chain links TRBV5-1 with TRBJ2-1; TRBD2 aligns across 11 bases. Per germline, CDR1 SGHRS and CDR2 YFSETQ. The CDR3 runs 15 residues. V lost 7 bases, J lost 5 bases, and 8 bases stayed unmatched.